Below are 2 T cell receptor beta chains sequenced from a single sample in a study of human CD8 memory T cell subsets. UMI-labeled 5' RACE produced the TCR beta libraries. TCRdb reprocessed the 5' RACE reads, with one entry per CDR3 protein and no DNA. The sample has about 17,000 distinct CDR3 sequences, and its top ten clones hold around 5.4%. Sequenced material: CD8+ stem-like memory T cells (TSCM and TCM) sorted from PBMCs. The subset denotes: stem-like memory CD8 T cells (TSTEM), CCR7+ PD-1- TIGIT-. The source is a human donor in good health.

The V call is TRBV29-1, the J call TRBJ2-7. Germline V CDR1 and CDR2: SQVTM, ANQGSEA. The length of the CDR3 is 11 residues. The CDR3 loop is CSVKGDYEQYF.

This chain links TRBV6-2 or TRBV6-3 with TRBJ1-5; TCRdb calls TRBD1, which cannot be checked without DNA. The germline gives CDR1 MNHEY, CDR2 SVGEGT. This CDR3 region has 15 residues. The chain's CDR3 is CASSYSGRENQPQHF.